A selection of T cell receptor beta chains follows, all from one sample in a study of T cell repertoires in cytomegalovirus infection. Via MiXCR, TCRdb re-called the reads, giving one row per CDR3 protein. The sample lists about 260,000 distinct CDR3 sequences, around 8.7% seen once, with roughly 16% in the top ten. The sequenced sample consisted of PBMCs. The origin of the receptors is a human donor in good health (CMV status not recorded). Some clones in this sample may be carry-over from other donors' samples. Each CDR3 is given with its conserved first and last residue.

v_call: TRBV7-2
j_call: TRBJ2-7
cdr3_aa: CASSRTGVSSYEQYF

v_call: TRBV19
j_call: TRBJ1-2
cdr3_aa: CASSMHQGGGYTF

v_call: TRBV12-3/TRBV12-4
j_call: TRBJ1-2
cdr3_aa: CASSLLDGYTF

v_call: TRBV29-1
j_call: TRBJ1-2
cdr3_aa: CSVEKEIDYGYTF

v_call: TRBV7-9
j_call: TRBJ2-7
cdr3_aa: CASSGGGEGGPYEQYF

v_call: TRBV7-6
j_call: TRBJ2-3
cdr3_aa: CASSSTGRGKDTQYF

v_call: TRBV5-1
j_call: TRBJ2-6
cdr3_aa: CASGTPSGANVLTF

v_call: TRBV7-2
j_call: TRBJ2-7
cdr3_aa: CASSLVQEGYEQYF

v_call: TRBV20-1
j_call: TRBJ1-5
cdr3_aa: CSATPVSLPQPQHF

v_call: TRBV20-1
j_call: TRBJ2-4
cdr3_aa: CSARARDSKNIQYF

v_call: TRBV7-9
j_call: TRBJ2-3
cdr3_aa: CASSVGGDTDTQYF

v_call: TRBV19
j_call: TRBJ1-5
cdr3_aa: CASSANRGINQPQHF

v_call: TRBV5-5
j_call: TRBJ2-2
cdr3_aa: CASSFGVSNTGELFF

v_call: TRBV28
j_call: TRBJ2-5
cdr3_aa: CASSLGQGWGETQYF

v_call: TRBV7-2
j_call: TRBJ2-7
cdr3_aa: CASSFGQTPYEQYF

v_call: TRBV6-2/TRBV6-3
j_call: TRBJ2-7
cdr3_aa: CASSEQNLPSYEQYF

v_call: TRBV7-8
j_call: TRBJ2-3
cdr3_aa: CASSLAGAPGLRTDTQYF

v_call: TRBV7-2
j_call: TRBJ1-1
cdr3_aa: CASSFPGFTEAFF

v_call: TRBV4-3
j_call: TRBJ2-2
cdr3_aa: CASSFSWGGDPGELFF

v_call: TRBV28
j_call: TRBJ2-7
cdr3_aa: CASSFGSGFIASYEQYF

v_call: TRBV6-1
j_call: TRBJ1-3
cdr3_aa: CASSEGLLSGNTIYF

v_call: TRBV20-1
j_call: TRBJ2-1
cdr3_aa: CSARVMTGLKQFF

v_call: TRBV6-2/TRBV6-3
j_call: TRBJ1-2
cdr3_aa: CASGQEDRVVRYTF

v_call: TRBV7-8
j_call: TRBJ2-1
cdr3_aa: CASSLRQSTYNEQFF

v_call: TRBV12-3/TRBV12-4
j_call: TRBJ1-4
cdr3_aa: CASSLAGNTNEKLFF

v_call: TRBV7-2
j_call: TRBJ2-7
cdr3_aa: CASSKPGQGGYEQYF

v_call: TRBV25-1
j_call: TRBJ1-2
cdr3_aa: CASSGDRGSGYTF

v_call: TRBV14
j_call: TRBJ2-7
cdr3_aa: CASSLQASASGRYEQYF

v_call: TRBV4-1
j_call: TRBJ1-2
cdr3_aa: CASSQDVGGDYGYTF

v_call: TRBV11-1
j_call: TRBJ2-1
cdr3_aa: CASSPREGGSSYNEQFF

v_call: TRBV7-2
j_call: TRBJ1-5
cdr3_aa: CASSRYSNQPQHF

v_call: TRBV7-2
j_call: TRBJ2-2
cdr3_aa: CASSLPGHTTGELFF